This T cell receptor beta chain was sequenced during a study of T cell clonality in common variable immunodeficiency. Study findings and constraints: Fewer deletions and N-nucleotide insertions were reportedly seen in common variable immunodeficiency TCR beta sequences. Links between repertoire features and CVID complications were heterogeneity-limited.

V was pared by 7 bases and J by 4 bases, with 21 bases between. The CDR3 runs 16 residues. CDR1 MNHEY and CDR2 SVGEGT come from the germline V gene. Regarding this clone: Its antigen remains unidentified. The CDR3 end is not reached by the read, which stops 3 residues before it; the germline J gene fills it in.

Clones were sequenced by immunoSEQ multiplex PCR, and TCRdb holds only the in-frame ones, with some missing. There are 25,000 to 35,000 clones in the sample, none observed a single time. This clonotype was obtained from a human donor with common variable immunodeficiency. The rearrangement uses TRBV6-2 or TRBV6-3 and TRBJ2-3, with D possibly matching TRBD1 (5 bases). Sequencing used peripheral blood mononuclear cells. The CDR3 sequence: CASNPQGARWADTQYF. CDR3 bases read: TGTGCCAGCAACCCCCAAGGGGCGCGATGGGCAGATACG.